This T cell receptor beta chain was documented in a study of beta chain features in type 1 diabetes. Regarding the study as a whole: A moderate, significant TCRB CDR3 shortening appeared in type 1 diabetes across four CD4+ subsets. Naive, central memory and Treg TCRB repertoires seemed to resemble each other more closely in patients than they did in healthy donors. cDNA-based reads could over-represent cells with high TCR expression.

In its sample, this clone was seen a few times. Its specificity is not known. Investigators reverse transcribed all isolated RNA, so they sequenced expressed TCRB transcripts. Sequencing of naive, central memory and regulatory T cell samples gave an average of about 3.57 million reads. Sequencing used immunoSEQ multiplex PCR; TCRdb keeps in-frame clones, though not all of them. The data hold about 340,000 clones, with less than 15% observed a single time. The origin of this receptor is a woman younger than 30 with type 1 diabetes. Sequencing was carried out using naive CD4+ T cells from blood.

This CDR3 is CASRSSAYNEQFF. The CDR3 region has the DNA TGTGCCAGCAGGTCTAGCGCATACAATGAGCAGTTCTTC. This chain links TRBV7-9 with TRBJ2-1, with a weak D call TRBD2 (6 bases). The CDR3 consists of 13 residues. From germline, CDR1 is SEHNR and CDR2 FQNEAQ (reference sequence). Trimming removed 6 bases from V and 4 bases from J, with 10 bases in between.